The 19 T cell receptor beta chains in this list originate from one sample, sequenced in a study of CD8 T cells in Susac syndrome (dated 2019 in TCRdb). Library method: the immunoSEQ multiplex PCR assay. RNA was extracted with the RNeasy kit and about 0.5 to 1 ug was reverse transcribed using random hexamers. TCRdb trimmed public reads at Q25 via fastp, called clones via MiXCR and kept in-frame beta chains. Rows are unified per CDR3 protein, each entry keeping the most common DNA and genes. The sample has 150,000 to 200,000 distinct CDR3 sequences on record, around 93% of them singletons. The ten largest clones add up to roughly 0.13% of the sample. Material for sequencing was CD4+ T cells from PBMCs. These receptors originate from a human donor in good health.

The rearrangement links TRBV19 to TRBJ1-5; TRBD1 agrees at 8 bases. Germline assignment: CDR1 LNHDA and CDR2 SQIVND (reference sequence). This CDR3 region has 13 residues. With 9 bases clipped from V and 6 bases from J, the junction kept 7 bases outside the gene matches. The CDR3 reads CASDGQGSQPQHF. The CDR3, as DNA: TGTGCCAGCGACGGACAGGGTAGTCAGCCCCAGCATTTT.

The chain has TRBV20-1 and TRBJ2-5; TRBD1 agrees at 7 bases. CDR1 and CDR2 from the germline V gene are DFQATT and SNEGSKA (reference sequence). CDR3 size: 13 residues. The V gene end was trimmed by 0 bases and the J gene end by 4 bases; junction bases not matched to a gene: 2. CDR3: CSARESGGETQYF. CDR3 DNA: TGCAGTGCTAGAGAGTCAGGGGGAGAGACCCAGTACTTC.

The chain carries TRBV29-1 and TRBJ2-5; 10 nucleotides match TRBD1. The CDR3 covers 13 residues. J lost 5 bases, V lost 6 bases, and 6 bases had no gene match. The germline CDR1 and CDR2 sequences are SQVTM and ANQGSEA. The DNA of the CDR3 is TGCAGCGTGCCGACAGGGGGCAGGGAGACCCAGTACTTC. Translating gives CSVPTGGRETQYF.

The CDR3 DNA reads as TGCATGGAACGGGGGGGGACCTTC. Protein product: CMERGGTF. The rearrangement links TRBV20-1 to TRBJ1-2; weak D call: TRBD1 (5 bases). Per the germline V gene, CDR1 is DFQATT and CDR2 is SNEGSKA (reference sequence). The CDR3 has 8 amino acids.

This chain joins TRBV20-1 and TRBJ1-1, with D perhaps matching TRBD1 (5 bases). This CDR3 has 11 residues. The V end was cut by 3 bases, the J end by 6 bases, with 8 bases between. Germline V lookup: CDR1 DFQATT, CDR2 SNEGSKA (reference sequence). The CDR3 loop reads CSARWGAEAFF. For the CDR3, the DNA is TGCAGTGCTAGGTGGGGCGCTGAAGCTTTCTTT.

The CDR3 loop is CASRTGGGTETQYF. For the CDR3, the DNA is TGTGCCAGCAGGACAGGCGGGGGTACGGAGACCCAGTACTTC. This rearrangement joins TRBV6-1 to TRBJ2-5, with a possible D match to TRBD2 (7 bases). The CDR3 sequence is 14 residues long. The V end was cut by 6 bases, the J end by 5 bases, with 16 bases between. Germline V gives CDR1 MNHNS, CDR2 SASEGT.

This clonotype was seen a single time. This CDR3 is CASTLGGRGNEQFF. CDR3 nucleotide sequence: TGTGCCAGCACCCTAGGGGGCAGGGGCAATGAGCAGTTCTTC. The J gene is TRBJ2-1, the V gene TRBV7-8; 7 bases match TRBD1. In germline, CDR1 is SGHVS, CDR2 FQNEAQ. This CDR3 is 14 amino acids long. J lost 6 bases, V lost 7 bases, and 9 bases had no gene match.

V and J are TRBV5-1 and TRBJ1-4, with TRBD1 as a possible D gene (6 bases). There are 13 residues in the CDR3. CDR1 and CDR2 (germline): SGHRS, YFSETQ. V was trimmed by 1 base and J by 6 bases, leaving 7 bases between them. The CDR3 sequence: CASSLKGDEKLFF. Here the CDR3 DNA reads TGCGCCAGCAGCTTGAAGGGGGATGAAAAACTGTTTTTT.

V is TRBV7-9 and J is TRBJ2-7; 12 nucleotides agree with TRBD1. The CDR3 runs to 16 residues. Unmatched junction bases numbered 8, after V lost 4 bases and J lost 4 bases. CDR1 and CDR2 (germline): SEHNR, FQNEAQ (reference sequence). The CDR3 DNA is TGTGCCAGCAGCTCGACCGGGACAGGGGGCGTTTACGAGCAGTACTTC. The encoded protein is CASSSTGTGGVYEQYF.

V and J are TRBV2 and TRBJ1-2, with D possibly being TRBD1 (5 bases). In germline, CDR1 is SNHLY, CDR2 FYNNEI. The germline V and J ends were trimmed by 4 bases and 8 bases, with 17 bases remaining between them. This CDR3 is 14 amino acids long. This CDR3 is CASSGDVSIEGYTF. The CDR3 bases are TGTGCCAGCAGTGGGGACGTTTCAATTGAGGGCTACACCTTC. Together with reference TRBV2 and TRBJ1-2, the CDR3 gives the full variable domain: EPEVTQTPSHQVTQMGQEVILRCVPISNHLYFYWYRQILGQKVEFLVSFYNNEISEKSEIFDDQFSVERPDGSNFTLKIRSTKLEDSAMYFCASSGDVSIEGYTFGSGTRLTVV.

The table lists this clonotype with a count of one. This chain connects TRBV4-2 to TRBJ2-5; D might be TRBD1 (5 bases). The CDR3 extends over 18 amino acids. V lost 0 bases and J lost 5, with 22 bases in between. Germline V gene sequence: CDR1 LGHNA, CDR2 YNFKEQ. The CDR3 here is CASSQEWVLRARYETQYF. CDR3 DNA: TGTGCCAGCAGCCAAGAATGGGTCCTCAGGGCTAGGTACGAGACCCAGTACTTC.

This sequence joins TRBV20-1 and TRBJ2-1, with a possible D match to TRBD2 (5 bases). This CDR3 region has 15 residues. V was pared by 5 bases and J by 0 bases, with 14 bases between. CDR1 and CDR2 (germline): DFQATT, SNEGSKA (reference sequence). The CDR3 sequence: CSALPTRTSYNEQFF. The CDR3, as DNA: TGCAGTGCTCTCCCTACTAGGACCTCCTACAATGAGCAGTTCTTC.

The rearrangement uses TRBV6-1 and TRBJ2-6, with no clear D. Germline CDR1 reads MNHNS; CDR2 reads SASEGT. This CDR3 comprises 17 residues. V lost 5 bases and J 0 bases, leaving 14 bases between the germline ends. The CDR3 is CASSPWPTHSGANVLTF. CDR3 coding DNA: TGTGCCAGCAGTCCCTGGCCAACCCACTCTGGGGCCAACGTCCTGACTTTC.

In this sample, this clonotype turned up once. The chain carries TRBV7-2 and TRBJ2-5, with 11 nucleotides matching TRBD2. CDR3 length: 18 residues. Trimming took 1 base from V and 5 from J; bases not matched to a gene: 12. Per germline, CDR1 SGHTA and CDR2 FQGNSA. For the CDR3, the DNA is TGTGCCAGCAGCTTAGGCCCCATGATAGCGGGGGGGAGCGAGACCCAGTACTTC. This translates into CASSLGPMIAGGSETQYF.

The genes are TRBV12-3 or TRBV12-4 and TRBJ1-2; no clear D. The length of the CDR3 is 12 residues. V lost 4 bases to trimming and J lost 2 bases, with 5 bases between them. The DNA of the CDR3 is TGTGCCAGCAGTTCGGGGAACTATGGCTACACCTTC. Protein sequence: CASSSGNYGYTF.

The rearrangement uses TRBV11-2 and TRBJ1-6; a possible D gene is TRBD1 (5 bases). V was shortened by 5 bases and J by 0 bases, with 14 bases between the two germline ends. Germline V lookup: CDR1 SGHAT, CDR2 FQNNGV. The CDR3 covers 17 residues. CDR3 DNA sequence: TGTGCCAGCAGCGCGGGACTTTCCAACTCCTATAATTCACCCCTCCACTTT. Encoded protein: CASSAGLSNSYNSPLHF.

The chain employs TRBV7-8 and TRBJ1-5; D is uncertain. This CDR3 region has 14 residues. V was shortened by 0 bases and J by 3 bases, with 6 bases between the two germline ends. Looked up from germline, CDR1 is SGHVS and CDR2 is FQNEAQ. The CDR3 bases are TGTGCCAGCAGCTTAGCGGGTTTCAATCAGCCCCAGCATTTT. Translation: CASSLAGFNQPQHF.

The chain recombines TRBV2 with TRBJ1-1; no clear D. The CDR3 extends over 11 amino acids. Trimming left V 3 bases short and J 10 bases short, with 9 bases between. Germline CDR1 is SNHLY and CDR2 is FYNNEI. For the CDR3, the DNA is TGTGCCAGCAGTGATTGGGAAAGAGCTTTCTTT. Translating it yields CASSDWERAFF.

The rearrangement links TRBV5-4 to TRBJ1-6; 8 positions agree with TRBD1. Germline lookup yields CDR1 SGHNT and CDR2 YYREEE (reference sequence). The CDR3 has 15 residues. Trimming at V came to 4 bases and at J to 10 bases, leaving 10 bases not matched to a gene. For the CDR3, the DNA is TGTGCCAGCAGCCCCCAGGGGGCGGGGAACTCACCCCTCCACTTT. It codes for CASSPQGAGNSPLHF.